This TCR beta chain was found in a study of sequential checkpoint blockade in melanoma. Libraries were prepared by immunoSEQ multiplex PCR; TCRdb keeps only in-frame clonotypes and omits some of them. The sample includes under 25,000 clones, about 81% of them seen just once. Treatment given: randomized to nivolumab then ipilimumab (arm A) or the reverse (arm B). DNA-damaging chemotherapy had not been given to any patient beforehand. Germline CDR1 LNHNV, CDR2 YYDKDF (reference sequence). The germline V and J ends were trimmed by 1 base and 5 bases, with 11 bases remaining between them. The length of the CDR3 is 15 residues.

The chain links TRBV15 to TRBJ1-4; tentatively, D is TRBD1 (5 bases). This clonotype was sampled from a human donor with melanoma. Sequences were derived from CD8+ T cells sorted from blood (inferred from file names), sampled from a patient given nivolumab and ipilimumab in sequence. The CDR3 loop reads CATSRGAGVNEKLFF. The CDR3 bases are TGTGCCACCAGCAGAGGGGCGGGGGTGAATGAAAAACTGTTTTTT.